Listed here are 15 T cell receptor beta chains from one sample, sequenced in a study of Tregs in tolerant kidney transplant recipients. Libraries were prepared by immunoSEQ multiplex PCR; TCRdb keeps only in-frame clonotypes and omits some of them. The sample lists 70,000 to 95,000 clones, roughly 90% occurring once. The source material was Tregs from blood, sampled before the transplant. These receptors were collected from a human donor who received a combined kidney and bone marrow transplant.

The chain combines TRBV28 with TRBJ2-5, with 9 positions matching TRBD1. TRBJ2-7 matches the DNA end more closely, so the J call is doubtful. Germline V gives CDR1 MDHEN, CDR2 SYDVKM. CDR3 length equals 15 residues. CDR3 residues: CASSLYGDRDNEQYF. CDR3 coding DNA: TGTGCCAGCAGTTTATACGGGGACAGGGATAACGAGCAGTACTTC.

The chain has TRBV5-1 and TRBJ1-2; the match to TRBD1 covers 8 bases. V trimming: 3 bases; J trimming: 6 bases; junction bases outside the gene matches: 4. The CDR3 sequence is 13 residues long. CDR1 is SGHRS and CDR2 is YFSETQ in the germline V gene. CDR3 coding DNA: TGCGCCAGCAGCTCCCGACAGGGGAATGGCTACACCTTC. As protein: CASSSRQGNGYTF. The whole variable domain, remainder taken from reference TRBV5-1 and TRBJ1-2, is KAGVTQTPRYLIKTRGQQVTLSCSPISGHRSVSWYQQTPGQGLQFLFEYFSETQRNKGNFPGRFSGRQFSNSRSEMNVSTLELGDSALYLCASSSRQGNGYTFGSGTRLTVV.

The chain recombines TRBV18 with TRBJ1-1; D uncertain. CDR1 is KGHSH and CDR2 is LQKENI in the germline V gene. V was trimmed by 2 bases and J by 1 base, leaving 11 bases between them. This CDR3 is built from 15 residues. CDR3 in DNA: TGTGCCAGCTCACCAGAAGGGTCGGCGAACACTGAAGCTTTCTTT. This encodes CASSPEGSANTEAFF.

V is TRBV27 and J is TRBJ1-1, with unresolved D. The CDR3 is 12 residues long. Germline V gene data show CDR1 as MNHEY and CDR2 as SMNVEV (reference sequence). V lost 5 bases, J lost 7 bases, and 11 bases lay in between. The CDR3 protein is CASSARSHEAFF. The CDR3 DNA reads TGTGCCAGCAGTGCAAGGTCGCATGAAGCTTTCTTT.

Note on this clone: The same CDR3 also results from other DNA sequences found in this sample. The gene calls are TRBV28 and TRBJ1-2; no definite D call. CDR3 length: 13 residues. Trimming stripped 1 base from V and 10 bases from J, with 13 bases between. Germline CDR1 MDHEN, CDR2 SYDVKM. CDR3 region: CASSLSEGRDYTF. CDR3 nucleotides: TGTGCCAGCAGTTTATCAGAGGGTCGCGACTACACCTTC.

The V gene is TRBV6-9, the J gene TRBJ2-7; perhaps TRBD1 as D (6 bases). The CDR3 contains 16 residues. Germline-derived CDR1 and CDR2 are MNHGY and SVAAGI. V was trimmed by 7 bases and J by 0 bases, leaving 19 bases between them. CDR3 sequence (DNA): TGTGCCAGCATCCTATCCAGGGGATCGAGCTCCTACGAGCAGTACTTC. Translation gives CASILSRGSSSYEQYF.

To note about this clone: Distinct nucleotide sequences in the sample also encode this CDR3. The J gene is TRBJ2-7, the V gene TRBV5-4, with 7 bases that match TRBD2. Trimming cost V 0 bases and J 3 bases; bases outside gene matches: 6. The CDR3 runs 15 residues. Germline V CDR1 and CDR2: SGHNT, YYREEE (reference sequence). The chain's CDR3 is CASSLDGGGNYEQYF. Written as DNA, the CDR3 is TGTGCCAGCAGCTTGGATGGGGGGGGGAACTACGAGCAGTACTTC.

The chain uses TRBV7-2 and TRBJ1-1, with D unresolved. The CDR3 consists of 13 residues. The germline V and J ends were trimmed by 0 bases and 8 bases, with 10 bases remaining between them. From germline, CDR1 is SGHTA and CDR2 FQGNSA. In DNA, the CDR3 is TGTGCCAGCAGCTTAGCATCACATATAGAAGCTTTCTTT. This codes for CASSLASHIEAFF.

The chain is built from TRBV30 and TRBJ2-3, with 8 bases aligning to TRBD2. The CDR3 is 14 amino acids. From germline, CDR1 is GTSNPN and CDR2 SVGIG (reference sequence). J lost 0 bases, V lost 7 bases, and 6 bases had no gene match. This chain's CDR3 is CASRGGTSTDTQYF. In nucleotides, the CDR3 is TGTGCCTCTCGGGGGGGTACTAGCACAGATACGCAGTATTTT.

This clone turned up a few times. This chain joins TRBV10-3 and TRBJ2-5, with D possibly TRBD1 on 6 matching bases. This CDR3 spans 14 amino acids. V dropped 2 bases and J dropped 3 bases, with 10 bases sitting between them. Looked up from germline, CDR1 is ENHRY and CDR2 is SYGVKD. The CDR3 loop reads CAISEGQLEETQYF. CDR3 coding DNA: TGTGCCATCAGTGAGGGACAGTTGGAAGAGACCCAGTACTTC.

V and J are TRBV28 and TRBJ2-7, with TRBD1 as a possible D gene (6 bases). The CDR3 runs 13 residues. With 3 bases removed from V and 7 bases from J, the gap between germline ends came to 13 bases. Per the germline V gene, CDR1 is MDHEN and CDR2 is SYDVKM. The CDR3 DNA sequence: TGTGCCAGCAGTTTTCTGGGGGCAAGGGAGCAGTACTTC. Its protein is CASSFLGAREQYF.

V usage is TRBV2 and J usage is TRBJ1-1, with 9 nucleotides matching TRBD1. Germline V gene lookup returns CDR1 SNHLY and CDR2 FYNNEI. The length of the CDR3 is 15 residues. V lost 6 bases to trimming and J lost 8 bases; unmatched junction nucleotides: 13. DNA of the CDR3: TGTGCCAGCAGAGTTGGAACAGGGGGCGCCCAAGAAGCTTTCTTT. Its translation is CASRVGTGGAQEAFF. The full variable domain, in which reference TRBV2 and TRBJ1-1 provide the parts outside the CDR3, is EPEVTQTPSHQVTQMGQEVILRCVPISNHLYFYWYRQILGQKVEFLVSFYNNEISEKSEIFDDQFSVERPDGSNFTLKIRSTKLEDSAMYFCASRVGTGGAQEAFFGQGTRLTVV.

This sequence joins TRBV6-4 and TRBJ2-2, with TRBD1 matching over 9 bases. V lost 10 bases to trimming and J lost 2 bases; unmatched junction nucleotides: 8. The CDR3 totals 15 residues. Germline CDR1 MRHNA, CDR2 SNTAGT. Here the CDR3 DNA reads TGTGCCACCCCCCGGGACAGGGTTAACACCGGGGAGCTGTTTTTT. Its protein is CATPRDRVNTGELFF.

The gene calls are TRBV9 and TRBJ1-2, with a possible D match to TRBD1 (6 bases). This CDR3 contains 14 residues. Germline V gene lookup returns CDR1 SGDLS and CDR2 YYNGEE. V lost 0 bases, J lost 4 bases, and 10 bases lay in between. The CDR3 spells CASSVAQGVYGYTF. CDR3 in DNA: TGTGCCAGCAGCGTAGCACAGGGTGTCTATGGCTACACCTTC.

The rearrangement uses TRBV28 and TRBJ2-7; no definite D call. V lost 7 bases and J 3 bases, leaving 13 bases between the germline ends. The length of the CDR3 is 13 residues. Germline lookup yields CDR1 MDHEN and CDR2 SYDVKM. The CDR3 protein is CASTRPDGYEQYF. CDR3 nucleotides: TGTGCCAGCACCCGACCCGACGGCTACGAGCAGTACTTC.